The 2 T cell receptor beta chains below all came from one sample that was sequenced in a study of spatial heterogeneity in lung cancer. The time point here: blood at routine non-recurrence follow-up after resection. TCRdb fed the 5' RACE reads into MiXCR, producing one record per CDR3 protein. Here the sample spans about 87,000 distinct CDR3 sequences, roughly a fifth being singletons. The sequences come from PBMCs, collected at follow-up. The origin of the receptors is a male donor with early-stage non-small cell lung cancer.

This clonotype was seen at least ten times. The gene calls are TRBV20-1 and TRBJ2-1, with a possible D match to TRBD2 (6 bases). CDR1 is DFQATT and CDR2 is SNEGSKA in the germline V gene (reference sequence). Trimming stripped 1 base from V and 0 bases from J, with 13 bases between. The CDR3 consists of 16 residues. As DNA, the CDR3 is TGCAGTGCTAGAGCTCGCACGGGGGTCTCCTACAATGAGCAGTTCTTC. This codes for CSARARTGVSYNEQFF.

This chain joins TRBV7-3 and TRBJ2-2, with D perhaps TRBD1 (5 bases). Trimming stripped 2 bases from V and 0 bases from J, with 10 bases between. CDR3 length: 16 amino acids. Per germline, CDR1 SGHTA and CDR2 FQGTGA. The CDR3, as DNA: TGTGCCAGCAGCTTACAGGGCGGTTCGAACACCGGGGAGCTGTTTTTT. It encodes CASSLQGGSNTGELFF.